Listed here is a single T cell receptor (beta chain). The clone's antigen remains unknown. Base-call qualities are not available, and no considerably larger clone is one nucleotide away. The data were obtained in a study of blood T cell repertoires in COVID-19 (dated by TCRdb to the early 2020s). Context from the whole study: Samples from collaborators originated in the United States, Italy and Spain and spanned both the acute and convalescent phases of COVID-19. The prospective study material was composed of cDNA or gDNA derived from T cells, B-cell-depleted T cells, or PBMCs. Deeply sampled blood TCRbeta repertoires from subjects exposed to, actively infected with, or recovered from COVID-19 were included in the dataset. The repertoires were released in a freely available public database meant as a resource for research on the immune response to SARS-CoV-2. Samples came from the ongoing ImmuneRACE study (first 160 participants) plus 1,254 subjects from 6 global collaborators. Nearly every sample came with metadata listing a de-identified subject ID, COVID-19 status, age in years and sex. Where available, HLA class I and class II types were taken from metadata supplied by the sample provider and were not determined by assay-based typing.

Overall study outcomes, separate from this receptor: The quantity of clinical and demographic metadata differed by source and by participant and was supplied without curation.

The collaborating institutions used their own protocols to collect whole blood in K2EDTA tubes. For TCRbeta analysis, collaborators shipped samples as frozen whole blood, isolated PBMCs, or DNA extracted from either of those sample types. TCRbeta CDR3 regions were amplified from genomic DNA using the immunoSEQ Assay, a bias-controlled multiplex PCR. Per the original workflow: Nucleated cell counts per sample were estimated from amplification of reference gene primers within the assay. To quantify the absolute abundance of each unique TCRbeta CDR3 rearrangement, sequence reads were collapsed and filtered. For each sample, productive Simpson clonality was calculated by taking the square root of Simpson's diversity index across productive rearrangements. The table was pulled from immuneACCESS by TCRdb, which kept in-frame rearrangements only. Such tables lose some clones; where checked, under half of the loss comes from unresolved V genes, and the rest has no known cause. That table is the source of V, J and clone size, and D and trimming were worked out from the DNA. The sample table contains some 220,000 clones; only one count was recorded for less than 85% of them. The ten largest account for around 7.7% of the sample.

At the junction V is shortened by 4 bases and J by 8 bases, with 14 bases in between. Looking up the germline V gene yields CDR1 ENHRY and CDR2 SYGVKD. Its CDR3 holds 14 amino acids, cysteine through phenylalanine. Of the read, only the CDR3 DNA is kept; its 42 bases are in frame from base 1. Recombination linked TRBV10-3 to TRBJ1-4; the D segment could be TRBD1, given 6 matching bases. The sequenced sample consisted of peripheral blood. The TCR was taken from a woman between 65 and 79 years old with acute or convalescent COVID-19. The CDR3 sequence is CAISAGGQLEKLFF. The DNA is TGTGCCATCAGTGCTGGGGGACAACTAGAAAAACTGTTTTTT.